These T cell receptor beta chains were read from a single sample in a study of memory CD4+ T cells and cytomegalovirus serostatus. Method: immunoSEQ multiplex PCR; TCRdb's copy keeps in-frame clones and lacks some. The sample carries some 66,000 clones, about 78% recorded once. The sample was memory CD4+ T cells from blood. These receptors all come from an adult in good health and CMV-seropositive. The CDR3 runs from the conserved cysteine through the conserved F or W. Fields, in order: D gene, clone size, J gene, V gene, CDR3 DNA, CDR3 protein. D genes are given only for firm matches. Expanded clones get a size class; other rows say once, few or many, or leave the size out.

. | . | TRBJ1-2 | TRBV5-1 | TGCGCCAGCAGCTTGTGGCAACAGGGTCAGGGCTACACCTTC | CASSLWQQGQGYTF
TRBD1 | . | TRBJ2-2 | TRBV11-3 | TGTGCCAGCAGCTTAGGAGTCGGGACAGGGGCTACCGGGGAGCTGTTTTTT | CASSLGVGTGATGELFF
. | . | TRBJ2-3 | TRBV4-2 | TGTGCCAGCAGCCAGATGGCGGGTGGGGGAAAAACAGATACGCAGTATTTT | CASSQMAGGGKTDTQYF
. | . | TRBJ2-1 | TRBV27 | TGTGCCAGCAGCCCTCCGGGGACATCAAGCTACAATGAGCAGTTCTTC | CASSPPGTSSYNEQFF
. | . | TRBJ2-7 | TRBV28 | TGTGCCAGCAGCTTCCAGGGGCAGGGGAGCCACGAGCAGTACTTC | CASSFQGQGSHEQYF
TRBD2 | . | TRBJ2-7 | TRBV7-2 | TGTGCCAGCAGCTTAGCGGCTAGCGGGAGTGGCGAGCAGTACTTC | CASSLAASGSGEQYF
TRBD2 | . | TRBJ2-5 | TRBV2 | TGTGCCAGCAGTGGTGTTAGCGGGAGTGGCGAGACCCAGTACTTC | CASSGVSGSGETQYF
TRBD1 | many | TRBJ2-2 | TRBV7-6 | TGTGCCAGCAGCTTATACTCCGGGACAGGGGTCGGGGAGCTGTTTTTT | CASSLYSGTGVGELFF
TRBD2 | . | TRBJ2-5 | TRBV9 | TGTGCCAGCAGCGTAGCTGCGAGCGGGGGGACCCAAGAGACCCAGTACTTC | CASSVAASGGTQETQYF
TRBD1 | . | TRBJ1-3 | TRBV25-1 | TGTGCCAGCAGGCAGACAGGGGATGGAAACACCATATATTTT | CASRQTGDGNTIYF
TRBD1 | . | TRBJ2-7 | TRBV5-6 | TGTGCCAGCAGCTTGCCGACAGGGACCAACGAGCAGTACTTC | CASSLPTGTNEQYF
. | medium-sized | TRBJ1-1 | TRBV6-6 | TGTGCCACCGAACGGGGGGCAAACACTGAAGCTTTCTTT | CATERGANTEAFF
TRBD1 | . | TRBJ1-1 | TRBV10-3 | TGTGCCATCAGTGAGTCGGGCAGGGGGAGGTCTGAAGCTTTCTTT | CAISESGRGRSEAFF
. | . | TRBJ2-7 | TRBV4-2 | TGTGCCAGCAGCCAAGAAGGATCCTACGAGCAGTACTTC | CASSQEGSYEQYF
TRBD1 | . | TRBJ1-4 | TRBV27 | TGTGCCAGCACTAAGACAGGGGCCGATGAAAAACTGTTTTTT | CASTKTGADEKLFF
TRBD1 | once | TRBJ2-1 | TRBV7-9 | TGTGCCAGCAGCTTCAGACAGGGGGACAATGAGCAGTTCTTC | CASSFRQGDNEQFF
TRBD1 | . | TRBJ2-3 | TRBV2 | TGTGCCAGCAGACGGACAGGGGTTGGAGATACGCAGTATTTT | CASRRTGVGDTQYF
. | . | TRBJ2-1 | TRBV7-9 | TGTGCCAGCACCTGGGGGGATAGCTCCTACAATGAGCAGTTCTTC | CASTWGDSSYNEQFF
. | . | TRBJ2-3 | TRBV6-1 | TGTGCCAGCAGTGACCGGGGGAGCACAGATACGCAGTATTTT | CASSDRGSTDTQYF
. | many | TRBJ1-5 | TRBV6-5 | TGTGCCAGCAGAAGGGGGGACGGCAATCAGCCCCAGCATTTT | CASRRGDGNQPQHF
. | once | TRBJ2-7 | TRBV5-6 | TGTGCCAGCAGCCGAGGATCTCTAGGGAGCTCCTACGAGCAGTACTTC | CASSRGSLGSSYEQYF
. | . | TRBJ2-3 | TRBV7-7 | TGTGCCAGCAGCTTCTCGGTAGAAGATACGCAGTATTTT | CASSFSVEDTQYF
. | . | TRBJ1-2 | TRBV7-9 | TGTGCCAGCAGCTTAGGGGCAAGCTATGGCTACACCTTC | CASSLGASYGYTF
. | . | TRBJ2-1 | TRBV7-3 | TGTGCCAGCAGCTCCGACAGCTACAATGAGCAGTTCTTC | CASSSDSYNEQFF
. | . | TRBJ1-1 | TRBV28 | TGTGCCAGCAGTCCCGGACTGATTCTGAACACTGAAGCTTTCTTT | CASSPGLILNTEAFF
. | once | TRBJ1-1 | TRBV5-6 | TGTGCCAGCAGACCGGGACATAATAACACTGAAGCTTTCTTT | CASRPGHNNTEAFF
TRBD2 | . | TRBJ2-2 | TRBV19 | TGTGCCAGTAGTCCCCGACCGGGACTAGCGGGGACCCCGAACACCGGGGAGCTGTTTTTT | CASSPRPGLAGTPNTGELFF
. | . | TRBJ2-7 | TRBV7-8 | TGTGCCAGCAGCTTAAGGTCCCACTCCTACGAGCAGTACTTC | CASSLRSHSYEQYF
TRBD1 | . | TRBJ1-2 | TRBV6-6 | TGTGCCAGCAGACCGACAGGGGACTATGGCTACACCTTC | CASRPTGDYGYTF
. | . | TRBJ2-5 | TRBV5-6 | TGTGCCAGCAGCCAAAAAGAGACCCAGTACTTC | CASSQKETQYF
. | . | TRBJ1-2 | TRBV7-9 | TGTGCCAGCAGCTCTCATCAGGGGACCAACTATGGCTACACCTTC | CASSSHQGTNYGYTF
TRBD2 | . | TRBJ2-1 | TRBV4-3 | TGCGCCAGCAGCCTCCGACTAGCGGGAGGGGCCTACAATGAGCAGTTCTTC | CASSLRLAGGAYNEQFF
TRBD1 | . | TRBJ1-1 | TRBV28 | TGTGCCAGCAGTTTAATAAGATTAGGGGGCCAGGACACTGAAGCTTTCTTT | CASSLIRLGGQDTEAFF
TRBD1 | . | TRBJ2-5 | TRBV7-9 | TGTGCCAGCAGCCCAAGAGAGACAGGGGTTCAAGAGACCCAGTACTTC | CASSPRETGVQETQYF
. | . | TRBJ2-1 | TRBV7-6 | TGTGCCAGCAGCTTAGGCGCAGCGGGCGCCCGATCCTACAATGAGCAGTTCTTC | CASSLGAAGARSYNEQFF
TRBD1 | . | TRBJ2-7 | TRBV10-3 | TGTGCCATCTTGACAGGGCAATACGAGCAGTACTTC | CAILTGQYEQYF
. | . | TRBJ2-3 | TRBV5-1 | TGCGCCAGCAGCTTGGTCCAGGGGAATACAGATACGCAGTATTTT | CASSLVQGNTDTQYF
. | . | TRBJ1-1 | TRBV7-2 | TGTGCCAGCAGTTACAGGGAGGGTTCTGAAGCTTTCTTT | CASSYREGSEAFF
TRBD2 | . | TRBJ2-3 | TRBV7-2 | TGTGCCAGCAGCTTTGATCGCCTAGCGGGAGATCGGAAAGATACGCAGTATTTT | CASSFDRLAGDRKDTQYF
. | many | TRBJ1-5 | TRBV19 | TGTGCCAGTAGTATAGTGGCAGTAAATCAGCCCCAGCATTTT | CASSIVAVNQPQHF
TRBD1 | . | TRBJ2-2 | TRBV11-3 | TGTGCCAGCAGCCCGGGACAGATTGGCGGGGAGCTGTTTTTT | CASSPGQIGGELFF
. | . | TRBJ2-3 | TRBV6-5 | TGTGCCAGTCGGGGAGACCTTAGCACAGATACGCAGTATTTT | CASRGDLSTDTQYF